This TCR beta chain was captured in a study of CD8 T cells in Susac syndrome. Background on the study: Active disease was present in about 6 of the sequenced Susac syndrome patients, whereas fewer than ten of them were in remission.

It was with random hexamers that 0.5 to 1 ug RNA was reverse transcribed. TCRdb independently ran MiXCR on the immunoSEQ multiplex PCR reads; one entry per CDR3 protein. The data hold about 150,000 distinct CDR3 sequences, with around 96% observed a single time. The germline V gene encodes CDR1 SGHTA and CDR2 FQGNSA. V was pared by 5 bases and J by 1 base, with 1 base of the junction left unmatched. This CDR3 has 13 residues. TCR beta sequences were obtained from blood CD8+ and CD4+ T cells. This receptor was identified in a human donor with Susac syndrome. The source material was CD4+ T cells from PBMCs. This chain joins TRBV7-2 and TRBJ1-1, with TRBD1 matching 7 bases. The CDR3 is CASSRDRNTEAFF. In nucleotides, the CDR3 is TGTGCCAGCAGCCGGGACAGGAACACTGAAGCTTTCTTT.